This TCR beta chain came from a study of CD8 T cells in ankylosing spondylitis. Findings and caveats of the study: The authors reported significant enrichment of disease-linked clones in matched ankylosing spondylitis synovial fluid.

From the 5' RACE reads, TCRdb called clonotypes with MiXCR, one entry per CDR3 protein. This table holds 250,000 to 350,000 distinct CDR3 sequences, roughly 20% found once. To note about this clonotype: The antigen is undetermined.

V dropped 1 base and J dropped 1 base, with 13 bases sitting between them. Germline V CDR1 and CDR2: LGHNA, YSLEER. The CDR3 sequence is 16 residues long. This sequence originates from a female donor with ankylosing spondylitis or in good health (not recorded which). Input material: blood, either unsorted or a sorted T cell fraction (not recorded which). The V gene is TRBV4-3, the J gene TRBJ1-1, with a possible D match to TRBD1 (5 bases). CDR3 bases: TGCGCCAGCAGCCAAGGCATCAGGGTTGGGAACACTGAAGCTTTCTTT. This sequence encodes CASSQGIRVGNTEAFF.